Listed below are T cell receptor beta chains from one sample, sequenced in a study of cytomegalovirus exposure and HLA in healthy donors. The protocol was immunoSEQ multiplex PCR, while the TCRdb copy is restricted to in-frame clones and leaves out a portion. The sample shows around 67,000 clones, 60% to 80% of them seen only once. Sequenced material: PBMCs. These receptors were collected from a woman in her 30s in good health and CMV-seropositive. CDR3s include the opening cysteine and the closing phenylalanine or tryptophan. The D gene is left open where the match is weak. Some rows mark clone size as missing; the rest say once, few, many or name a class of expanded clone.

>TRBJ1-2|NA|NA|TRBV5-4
TGTGCCAGCAGCTTGAGGTCAGGGGAAGCTAACTATGGCTACACCTTC
CASSLRSGEANYGYTF
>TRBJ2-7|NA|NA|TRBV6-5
TGTGCCAGCAGACTTGGACAGAGCTACGAGCAGTACTTC
CASRLGQSYEQYF
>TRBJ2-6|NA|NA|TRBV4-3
TGCGCCAGCAGCCAAGAATACGGGGTTGGGGCCAACGTCCTGACTTTC
CASSQEYGVGANVLTF
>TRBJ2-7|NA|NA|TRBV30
TGTGCCTGGAGTGTAATAGGGGAACAGTACTTC
CAWSVIGEQYF
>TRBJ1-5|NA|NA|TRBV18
TGTGCCAGCTCACCATGGGGAGGTCAGCCCCAGCATTTT
CASSPWGGQPQHF
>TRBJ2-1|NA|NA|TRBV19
TGTGCCAGTAGTATAGGGCGGGCCTACAATGAGCAGTTCTTC
CASSIGRAYNEQFF
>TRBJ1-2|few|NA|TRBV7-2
TGTGCCAGCAGAGGGCAGGATCTTGCCGGGACACTCTATGGCTACACCTTC
CASRGQDLAGTLYGYTF
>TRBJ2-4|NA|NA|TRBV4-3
TGCGCCAGCAGCCAAGCGTGGCCCGTAGCCAAAAACATTCAGTACTTC
CASSQAWPVAKNIQYF
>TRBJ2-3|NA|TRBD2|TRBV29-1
TGCAGCGTTGTCCTTAGCGGGAGTTTAGATACGCAGTATTTT
CSVVLSGSLDTQYF
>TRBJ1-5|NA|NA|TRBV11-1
TGTGCCAGCAGCCAATTGAATCAGCCCCAGCATTTT
CASSQLNQPQHF
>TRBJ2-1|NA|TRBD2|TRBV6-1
TGTGCCAGCAGTGAGAGGTCAGCGGGAGGTTTCTACAATGAGCAGTTCTTC
CASSERSAGGFYNEQFF
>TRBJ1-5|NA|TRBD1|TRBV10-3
TGTGCCATTTCCGGTGGGACAGGGGGCAATCAGCCCCAGCATTTT
CAISGGTGGNQPQHF
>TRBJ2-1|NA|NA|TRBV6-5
TGTGCCAGCAGACTGTCGACAGGAGAGCAGTTCTTC
CASRLSTGEQFF
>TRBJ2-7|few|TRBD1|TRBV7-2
TGTGCCAGCAGCTGGGACAGGGGAATAAGGGAGCAGTACTTC
CASSWDRGIREQYF
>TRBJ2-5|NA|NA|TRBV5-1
TGCGCCAGCAGCTTGGGACGACAGGCATCCGGAGAGACCCAGTACTTC
CASSLGRQASGETQYF
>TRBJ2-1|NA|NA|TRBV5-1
TGCGCCAGCGAGCCGGGACTCGACTACAATGAGCAGTTCTTC
CASEPGLDYNEQFF
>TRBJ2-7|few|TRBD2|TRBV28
TGTGCCAGCAGTCTCGGACTAGCGCCCTACGAGCAGTACTTC
CASSLGLAPYEQYF
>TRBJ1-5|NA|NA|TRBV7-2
TGTGCCAGCAGCTTAGGGGGGGATCAGCCCCAGCATTTT
CASSLGGDQPQHF
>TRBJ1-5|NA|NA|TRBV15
TGTGCCACCAGCAGAGAAAAGGGGGTCCTAAATCAGCCCCAGCATTTT
CATSREKGVLNQPQHF
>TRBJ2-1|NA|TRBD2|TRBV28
TGTGCCAGCAGTTCTCTCACTAGCGGGAGGGCCGATGAGCAGTTCTTC
CASSSLTSGRADEQFF
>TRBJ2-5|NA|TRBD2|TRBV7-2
TGTGCCAGCAGATTAGCGGGAGTGGAGACCCAGTACTTC
CASRLAGVETQYF
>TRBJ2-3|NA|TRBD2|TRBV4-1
TGCGCCAGCAGCCAAGATACTAGCGGGTTCACAGATACGCAGTATTTT
CASSQDTSGFTDTQYF
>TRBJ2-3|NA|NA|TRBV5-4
TGTGCCAGCAGCCCGTTGGGGGGGCTGGATACGCAGTATTTT
CASSPLGGLDTQYF
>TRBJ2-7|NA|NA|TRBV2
TGTGCCAGCAGTGATCCAGGGGCGCCCCCCTACGAGCAGTACTTC
CASSDPGAPPYEQYF
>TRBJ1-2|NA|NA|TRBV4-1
TGCGCCAGCAGCCAAGATAGACGGGTCTATGGCTACACCTTC
CASSQDRRVYGYTF
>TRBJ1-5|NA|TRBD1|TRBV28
TGTGCCAGCAGTTTTGCAGGGGGCCACGATCGGCCCCAGCATTTT
CASSFAGGHDRPQHF
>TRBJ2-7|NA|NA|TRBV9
TGTGCCAGCAGCGCCTTAGAGGAACGAGGCGAGCAGTACTTC
CASSALEERGEQYF
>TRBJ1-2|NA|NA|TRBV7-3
TGTGCCAGCAGCTTTAACAACAGGAATGGCTACACCTTC
CASSFNNRNGYTF
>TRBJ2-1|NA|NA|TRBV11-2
TGTGCCAGCAGCTTAGATCTTCAGGGGGAGCAGTTCTTC
CASSLDLQGEQFF
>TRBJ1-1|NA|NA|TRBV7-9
TGTGCCAGTCCGGAGCAGGGGAAGTTGGTCACTGAAGCTTTCTTT
CASPEQGKLVTEAFF
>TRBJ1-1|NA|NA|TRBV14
TGTGCCAGCAGTCCCTATTCACAGGGGAACACTGAAGCTTTCTTT
CASSPYSQGNTEAFF
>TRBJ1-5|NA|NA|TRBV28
TGTGCCAGCAATTCAAATCAGCCCCAGCATTTT
CASNSNQPQHF
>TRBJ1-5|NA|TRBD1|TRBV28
TGTGCCAGCAGGATGACAGGGCTGGGCAATCAGCCCCAGCATTTT
CASRMTGLGNQPQHF
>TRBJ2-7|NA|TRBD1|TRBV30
TGTGCCTGGAGATATACAGGGGGCATCGAGCAGTACTTC
CAWRYTGGIEQYF
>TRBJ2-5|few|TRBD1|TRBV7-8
TGTGCCAGCAGCGGCCGGGACAGGGGAGAGACCCAGTACTTC
CASSGRDRGETQYF
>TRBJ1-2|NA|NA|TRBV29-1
TGCAGCGTTGAAAAGGGGGAAGGCGGCTACACCTTC
CSVEKGEGGYTF
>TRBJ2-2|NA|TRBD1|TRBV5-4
TGTGCCAGCAGCTCAAAGACTAACAGGGGAATTCCCGGGGAGCTGTTTTTT
CASSSKTNRGIPGELFF
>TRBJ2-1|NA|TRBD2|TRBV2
TGTGCCAGCAGTTTGACAAGAGAACTCGGACTAGCGGGTCCCTCCTACAATGAGCAGTTCTTC
CASSLTRELGLAGPSYNEQFF
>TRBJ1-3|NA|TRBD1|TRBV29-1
TGCAGCGTGCAGGGGGGCGGAAACACCATATATTTT
CSVQGGGNTIYF
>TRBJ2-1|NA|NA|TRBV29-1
TGCAGCGTTGAAGATCGGCGGCTTACCTACAATGAGCAGTTCTTC
CSVEDRRLTYNEQFF
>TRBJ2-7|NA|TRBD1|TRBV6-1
TGTGCCAGCGACAGGGCTGGCGAGCAGTACTTC
CASDRAGEQYF
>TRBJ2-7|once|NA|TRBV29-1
TGCAGCGTTTATGGGGCAGTCTCCTACGAGCAGTACTTC
CSVYGAVSYEQYF
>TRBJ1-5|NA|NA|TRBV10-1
TGCGCCAGCAATCCTGACATAGACACGACCTCTAATCAGCCCCAGCATTTT
CASNPDIDTTSNQPQHF
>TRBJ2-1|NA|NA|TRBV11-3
TGTGCCAGCAGCCCTGGGCAATACAATGAGCAGTTCTTC
CASSPGQYNEQFF
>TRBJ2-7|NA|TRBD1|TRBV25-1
TGTGCCAGCAGCGATAGGGGGGCCGGGACAGGGTCTTACGAGCAGTACTTC
CASSDRGAGTGSYEQYF